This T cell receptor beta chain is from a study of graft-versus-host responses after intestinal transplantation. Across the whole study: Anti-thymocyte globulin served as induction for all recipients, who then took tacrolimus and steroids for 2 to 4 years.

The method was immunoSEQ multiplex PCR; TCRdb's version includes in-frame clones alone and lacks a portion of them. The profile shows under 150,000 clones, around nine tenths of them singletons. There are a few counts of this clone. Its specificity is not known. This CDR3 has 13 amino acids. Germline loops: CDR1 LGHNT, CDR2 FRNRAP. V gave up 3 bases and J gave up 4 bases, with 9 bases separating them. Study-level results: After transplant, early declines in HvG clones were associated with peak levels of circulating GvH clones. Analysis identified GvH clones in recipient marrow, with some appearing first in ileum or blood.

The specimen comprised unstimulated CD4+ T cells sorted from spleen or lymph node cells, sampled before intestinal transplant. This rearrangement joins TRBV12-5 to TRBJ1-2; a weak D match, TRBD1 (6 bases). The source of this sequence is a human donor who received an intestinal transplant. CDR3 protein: CASGLGRGYGYTF. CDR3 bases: TGTGCTAGTGGTTTAGGCAGGGGCTATGGCTACACCTTC.